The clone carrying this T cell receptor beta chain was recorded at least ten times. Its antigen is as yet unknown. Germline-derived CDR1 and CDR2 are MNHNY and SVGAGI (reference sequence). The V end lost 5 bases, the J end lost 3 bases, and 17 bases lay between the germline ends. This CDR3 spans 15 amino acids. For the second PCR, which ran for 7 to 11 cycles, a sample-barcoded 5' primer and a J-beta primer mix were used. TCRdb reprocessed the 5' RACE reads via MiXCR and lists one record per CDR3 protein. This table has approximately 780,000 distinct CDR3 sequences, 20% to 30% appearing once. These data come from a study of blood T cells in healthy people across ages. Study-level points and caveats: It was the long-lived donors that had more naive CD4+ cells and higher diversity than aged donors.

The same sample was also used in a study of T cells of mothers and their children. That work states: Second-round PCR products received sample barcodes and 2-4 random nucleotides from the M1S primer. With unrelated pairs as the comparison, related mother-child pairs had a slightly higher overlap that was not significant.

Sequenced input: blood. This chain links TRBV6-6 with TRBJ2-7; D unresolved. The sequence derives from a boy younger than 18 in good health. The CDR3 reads CASSPLAQKSYEQYF. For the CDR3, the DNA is TGTGCCAGCAGTCCCCTGGCCCAGAAGAGCTACGAGCAGTACTTC.